The source of this T cell receptor beta chain is a study of blood T cells in healthy people across ages. Combining a sample-barcoded 5' primer with a J-beta primer mix, a second PCR ran for roughly 6 to 12 cycles. A 12-random-nucleotide template-switch adaptor tagged each cDNA molecule. In TCRdb, the 5' RACE reads were re-called with MiXCR into one record per CDR3 protein. The sample contains 1.5 million to 2 million distinct CDR3 sequences, 49% of which appear only once. V was clipped by 3 bases and J by 3 bases, with 13 bases between them. The CDR3 has 15 amino acids. Germline V gene data show CDR1 as SGHRS and CDR2 as YFSETQ. Overall study results and limits: Estimates based on one million T cells were treated as lower bounds. Long-lived donors exceeded aged donors in naive CD4+ cells and diversity. Any changes in expanded clonotypes were possibly confounded, as donor CMV status remained unknown.

Note on this clonotype: Its antigen is not known.

This chain links TRBV5-1 with TRBJ2-1; no reliable D call. The sample consisted of blood. The clonotype was recovered from a woman aged 40 to 50 in good health. The CDR3 nucleotides are TGCGCCAGCAGCTCAAACGCGGACGGCTACAATGAGCAGTTCTTC. It translates to CASSSNADGYNEQFF. The whole variable domain, filled in from reference TRBV5-1 and TRBJ2-1, reads KAGVTQTPRYLIKTRGQQVTLSCSPISGHRSVSWYQQTPGQGLQFLFEYFSETQRNKGNFPGRFSGRQFSNSRSEMNVSTLELGDSALYLCASSSNADGYNEQFFGPGTRLTVL.